The 5 T cell receptor beta chains below come from one sample, sequenced in a study of T cell repertoires in cytomegalovirus infection. Their recognized antigens are unknown. MiXCR, applied by TCRdb to the reads, yields one record per CDR3 protein. The table includes roughly 310,000 distinct CDR3 sequences, about 29% detected once. Sequenced here: cultured PBMCs, sampled from culture after CMV antigen stimulation. The source of these receptors is a human donor in good health (CMV status not recorded). Some clones in this sample may be carry-over from other donors' samples.

This clonotype was seen a few times. This rearrangement joins TRBV2 to TRBJ2-1, with 13 bases fitting TRBD2. CDR3 length: 15 residues. CDR1 and CDR2 (germline): SNHLY, FYNNEI. Trimming took 5 bases from V and 8 from J; bases not matched to a gene: 6. CDR3 nucleotides: TGTGCCAGCAGTCCCGGACTAGCGGGAGCTTATGAGCAGTTCTTC. It encodes CASSPGLAGAYEQFF.

This clonotype was counted a few times. The J gene is TRBJ1-2, the V gene TRBV7-9; TRBD1 aligns across 9 bases. Germline V gives CDR1 SEHNR, CDR2 FQNEAQ (reference sequence). Losses at the gene ends were 5 bases for V and 0 bases for J; bases not matched to a gene: 4. There are 15 residues in the CDR3. In nucleotides, the CDR3 is TGTGCCAGCAGCCTTACAGGGGGCTCTAACTATGGCTACACCTTC. Encoded protein: CASSLTGGSNYGYTF.

The V and J genes are TRBV5-6 and TRBJ1-1; D is unclear. CDR1 and CDR2 from the germline V gene are SGHDT and YYEEEE. The V and J ends lost 3 bases and 0 bases respectively, with 15 bases between them. The CDR3 length is 16 residues. CDR3 in amino acids: CASSSDMGLLNTEAFF. CDR3 sequence (DNA): TGTGCCAGCAGCTCAGACATGGGCCTCTTGAACACTGAAGCTTTCTTT.

This clonotype was detected a few times. V and J are TRBV12-3 or TRBV12-4 and TRBJ1-2, with 9 bases matching TRBD1. The CDR3 covers 19 residues. V lost 7 bases to trimming and J lost 4 bases; unmatched junction nucleotides: 22. Here the CDR3 DNA reads TGTGCCAGCACCCCCAGCAGGACAGGGGTACGATCTCGTGCCTATGGCTACACCTTC. This translates into CASTPSRTGVRSRAYGYTF.

The rearrangement joins TRBV7-2 to TRBJ1-1; no clear D. The CDR3 is 12 residues long. Between the trimmed V and J ends, which lost 1 base and 11 bases, there was a span of 11 bases. Germline V CDR1 and CDR2: SGHTA, FQGNSA. CDR3 sequence (DNA): TGTGCCAGCAGCTTAGGTGGGGTGGGTGCTTTCTTT. As protein: CASSLGGVGAFF. Full variable domain (missing parts from reference TRBV7-2 and TRBJ1-1): GAGVSQSPSNKVTEKGKDVELRCDPISGHTALYWYRQSLGQGLEFLIYFQGNSAPDKSGLPSDRFSAERTGGSVSTLTIQRTQQEDSAVYLCASSLGGVGAFFGQGTRLTVV.